Below, 23 T cell receptor beta chains from the same sample are listed, as sequenced in a study of OX40 agonist ivuxolimab in advanced cancers. Data came from immunoSEQ multiplex PCR; TCRdb stores just in-frame clones and leaves some out. Among some 80,000 clones, around 86% were seen once, and the ten largest hold around 0.54%. The sequenced sample was CD4+ or CD8+ T cells sorted from blood, obtained in a trial of the OX40 agonist ivuxolimab. The source is an adult with an advanced solid tumor such as melanoma, head and neck, liver or kidney cancer.

This clone was recorded once. The gene calls are TRBV30 and TRBJ2-1; tentative D call: TRBD2 (6 bases). CDR1 and CDR2 from the germline V gene are GTSNPN and SVGIG (reference sequence). The CDR3 consists of 15 residues. The V gene lost 4 bases and the J gene lost 9 bases, with 22 bases spanning the gap. CDR3: CAWTKTGLPSGEQFF. The CDR3, as DNA: TGTGCCTGGACCAAAACGGGACTCCCATCGGGTGAGCAGTTCTTC.

V gene TRBV4-3 combines with J gene TRBJ2-5; 10 bases fit TRBD2. J gave up 3 bases and V 0 bases, and 1 base lay outside the gene matches. The CDR3 runs 15 residues. CDR1 and CDR2 from the germline V gene are LGHNA and YSLEER. CDR3 protein: CASSQDLAGEETQYF. CDR3 sequence (DNA): TGCGCCAGCAGCCAAGACCTAGCGGGGGAAGAGACCCAGTACTTC.

The chain uses TRBV2 and TRBJ1-1; 7 bases agree with TRBD1. The V segment lost 6 bases and the J segment 7 bases; nucleotides outside the gene matches: 5. The CDR3 runs 12 residues. Germline CDR1 is SNHLY and CDR2 is FYNNEI. The CDR3 here is CASSPTGSEAFF. CDR3 bases: TGTGCCAGCAGCCCGACAGGGAGTGAAGCTTTCTTT.

J is TRBJ2-1 and V is TRBV6-6; 7 bases agree with TRBD2. Per the germline V gene, CDR1 is MNHNY and CDR2 is SVGAGI (reference sequence). Trimming cost V 8 bases and J 0 bases; bases outside gene matches: 4. The CDR3 totals 14 residues. The CDR3 coding sequence is TGTGCCAGCCAAGCGGGGAGCTCCTACAATGAGCAGTTCTTC. It specifies CASQAGSSYNEQFF.

This rearrangement joins TRBV6-1 to TRBJ1-1; D is ambiguous. The CDR3 extends over 15 amino acids. The V end lost 0 bases, the J end lost 2 bases, and 10 bases lay between the germline ends. Germline V gene sequence: CDR1 MNHNS, CDR2 SASEGT. CDR3 protein: CASSEASALNTEAFF. The CDR3 nucleotides are TGTGCCAGCAGTGAAGCTTCTGCCCTCAACACTGAAGCTTTCTTT.

The V call is TRBV5-6, the J call TRBJ2-5, with TRBD2 as a possible D gene (5 bases). The CDR3 extends over 15 amino acids. Germline-derived CDR1 and CDR2 are SGHDT and YYEEEE. V was cut by 4 bases and J by 2 bases, with 15 bases left in between. CDR3 sequence reads: CASSKRVLGQETQYF. Here the CDR3 DNA reads TGTGCCAGCAGCAAGAGGGTTTTAGGGCAAGAGACCCAGTACTTC.

The chain recombines TRBV5-1 with TRBJ2-3, with unresolved D. This CDR3 region has 13 residues. Per germline, CDR1 SGHRS and CDR2 YFSETQ. Deletions cut 3 bases from V and 2 bases from J, with 7 bases between. CDR3 coding DNA: TGCGCCAGCAGCTATAAATCCACAGATACGCAGTATTTT. As protein: CASSYKSTDTQYF.

The chain has TRBV30 and TRBJ1-5; D may be TRBD1 (5 bases). Germline CDR1 is GTSNPN and CDR2 is SVGIG (reference sequence). The CDR3 spans 15 residues. The V end lost 2 bases, the J end lost 0 bases, and 11 bases lay between the germline ends. The CDR3, as DNA: TGTGCCTGGAGTCAGACAGCTTATAGCAATCAGCCCCAGCATTTT. Protein product: CAWSQTAYSNQPQHF.

This chain joins TRBV6-6 and TRBJ1-1; TRBD1 is a possible D gene (6 bases). CDR1 MNHNY and CDR2 SVGAGI come from the germline V gene (reference sequence). The CDR3 length is 13 residues. Trimming took off 4 bases at V and 2 bases at J, with 8 bases between the two ends. Here the CDR3 DNA reads TGTGCCAGCAGTTTCAGGGGAAACACTGAAGCTTTCTTT. Its protein product is CASSFRGNTEAFF.

V and J are TRBV13 and TRBJ2-3; TRBD2 aligns across 7 bases. The CDR3 extends over 15 amino acids. Per germline, CDR1 PRHDT and CDR2 FYEKMQ (reference sequence). Trimming at V came to 4 bases and at J to 5 bases, leaving 9 bases not matched to a gene. CDR3: CASSSTSSPGDTQYF. The CDR3, as DNA: TGTGCCAGCAGCTCGACTAGCTCCCCGGGAGATACGCAGTATTTT.

The chain combines TRBV2 with TRBJ1-5, with D uncertain. This CDR3 contains 14 residues. Germline V lookup: CDR1 SNHLY, CDR2 FYNNEI. With 4 bases removed from V and 3 bases from J, the gap between germline ends came to 10 bases. This CDR3 reads CASSAMGDNQPQHF. DNA for the CDR3: TGTGCCAGCAGTGCTATGGGAGACAATCAGCCCCAGCATTTT.

The CDR3 bases are TGCGCCAGCAGCCAAGACCCGGGACAGGGTGGCTATGGCTACACCTTC. Translation: CASSQDPGQGGYGYTF. The rearrangement links TRBV4-3 to TRBJ1-2, with 9 positions matching TRBD1. The CDR3 has 16 residues. J lost 4 bases, V lost 0 bases, and 6 bases had no gene match. Per the germline V gene, CDR1 is LGHNA and CDR2 is YSLEER.

This clone appeared once. The chain recombines TRBV11-2 with TRBJ2-3; no definite D call. Germline assignment: CDR1 SGHAT and CDR2 FQNNGV. V gave up 5 bases and J gave up 1 base, with 7 bases separating them. The CDR3 covers 13 residues. Written as DNA, the CDR3 is TGTGCCAGCAGCCACCGGGGCACAGATACGCAGTATTTT. Translating gives CASSHRGTDTQYF.

Remarks on this clone: Other nucleotide sequences in the sample specify the same CDR3. The chain is built from TRBV9 and TRBJ2-7, with D uncertain. CDR1 is SGDLS, CDR2 YYNGEE, per germline. Trimming removed 0 bases from V and 3 bases from J, with 7 bases in between. The CDR3 runs to 13 residues. The DNA of the CDR3 is TGTGCCAGCAGCGTAGGATTGGACTACGAGCAGTACTTC. Its translation is CASSVGLDYEQYF.

The chain couples TRBV18 to TRBJ2-2; D is uncertain. The CDR3 totals 15 residues. Between the trimmed V and J ends, which lost 3 bases and 0 bases, there was a span of 8 bases. Germline loops: CDR1 KGHSH, CDR2 LQKENI. CDR3 sequence (DNA): TGTGCCAGCTCACCGGATAGGGCGAACACCGGGGAGCTGTTTTTT. It yields the protein CASSPDRANTGELFF.

This chain joins TRBV5-1 and TRBJ1-2; a possible D gene is TRBD1 (5 bases). The CDR3 sequence is 13 residues long. Trimming took 5 bases from V and 4 from J, leaving 12 bases between them. The V gene's germline CDR1 is SGHRS and CDR2 YFSETQ. Here the CDR3 DNA reads TGCGCCAGCAGTGCGGGGGAGGGCTATGGCTACACCTTC. Translated: CASSAGEGYGYTF.

This rearrangement joins TRBV5-6 to TRBJ2-1; D unclear. In germline, CDR1 is SGHDT, CDR2 YYEEEE. The CDR3 has 15 residues. Between the trimmed V and J ends, which lost 0 bases and 2 bases, there was a span of 9 bases. In DNA form, the CDR3 reads TGTGCCAGCAGCTTGGACCCGAGTCCCTACAATGAGCAGTTCTTC. Translated: CASSLDPSPYNEQFF. Drawing the rest from reference TRBV5-6 and TRBJ2-1, the complete variable domain is DAGVTQSPTHLIKTRGQQVTLRCSPKSGHDTVSWYQQALGQGPQFIFQYYEEEERQRGNFPDRFSGHQFPNYSSELNVNALLLGDSALYLCASSLDPSPYNEQFFGPGTRLTVL.

CDR3 region: CASDRGSSTDTQYF. DNA for the CDR3: TGCGCCAGCGACAGGGGCTCTAGCACAGATACGCAGTATTTT. The V and J genes are TRBV5-1 and TRBJ2-3; 8 bases agree with TRBD1. The germline gives CDR1 SGHRS, CDR2 YFSETQ. The CDR3 consists of 14 residues. J gave up 0 bases and V 7 bases, and 4 bases lay outside the gene matches. The complete variable domain, with remaining parts taken from reference TRBV5-1 and TRBJ2-3, reads KAGVTQTPRYLIKTRGQQVTLSCSPISGHRSVSWYQQTPGQGLQFLFEYFSETQRNKGNFPGRFSGRQFSNSRSEMNVSTLELGDSALYLCASDRGSSTDTQYFGPGTRLTVL.

The genes are TRBV25-1 and TRBJ2-7; D may be TRBD2 (5 bases). CDR1 is MGHDK, CDR2 SYGVNS, per germline. V was trimmed by 0 bases and J by 7 bases, leaving 16 bases between them. There are 15 residues in the CDR3. CDR3: CASSEYRGATGEQYF. The CDR3 bases are TGTGCCAGCAGTGAATATCGAGGAGCTACGGGGGAGCAGTACTTC.

The chain recombines TRBV7-6 with TRBJ2-1; 7 bases fit TRBD2. V gave up 1 base and J gave up 3 bases; unmatched junction bases: 3. This CDR3 is 15 amino acids long. Germline loops: CDR1 SGHVS, CDR2 FNYEAQ. For the CDR3, the DNA is TGTGCCAGCAGCTTAGAGGGCGGGGGCTACAATGAGCAGTTCTTC. This gives the protein CASSLEGGGYNEQFF.

V is TRBV7-2 and J is TRBJ1-5; weak D call: TRBD1 (6 bases). Trimming took 0 bases from V and 4 from J, leaving 16 bases between them. Germline-derived CDR1 and CDR2 are SGHTA and FQGNSA. This CDR3 has 17 residues. The CDR3: CASSLAPTGRRNQPQHF. CDR3 nucleotide sequence: TGTGCCAGCAGCTTAGCCCCAACAGGGCGAAGAAATCAGCCCCAGCATTTT.

V gene TRBV6-5 combines with J gene TRBJ2-7; D is ambiguous. This CDR3 has 15 residues. Deletions cut 0 bases from V and 6 bases from J, with 15 bases between. CDR1 is MNHEY and CDR2 is SVGAGI in the germline V gene. The CDR3 here is CASSYSKVTSAEQYF. The CDR3 nucleotides read TGTGCCAGCAGTTACTCGAAGGTAACCTCAGCCGAGCAGTACTTC.

This clone was observed a handful of times. This chain connects TRBV9 to TRBJ1-4; 10 bases fit TRBD1. Germline V CDR1 and CDR2: SGDLS, YYNGEE. This CDR3 is built from 15 residues. J gave up 8 bases and V 0 bases, and 4 bases lay outside the gene matches. CDR3 DNA sequence: TGTGCCAGCAGCGTAGGGACAGGGGGACAAGAAAAACTGTTTTTT. It specifies CASSVGTGGQEKLFF.